This T cell receptor (beta chain) was documented in a study of PD-L1 blockade in urothelial cancer. Study as a whole: Males with bladder-origin urothelial cancer constituted about 85% of the roughly 29 patients. Study results and caveats: Better survival was predicted when blood TCR clonality before treatment fell below the median.

Worth noting for this clone: The antigen is unknown. The junction and the germline gene differ at one end; a read error may be behind it.

The CDR3 runs 14 residues. CDR1 is SSHAT, CDR2 FNYEAQ, per germline (reference sequence). Some clones are missing from TCRdb's copy, which holds only in-frame ones; the method was immunoSEQ multiplex PCR. In the table there are 35,000 to 40,000 clones, 86% of which are singletons. Time point specified: peripheral blood 6 weeks after treatment start. Patients' cancers were locally advanced or metastatic urothelial carcinomas. This chain joins TRBV7-7 and TRBJ2-3; the D is unclear. The sample here was PBMCs, taken around atezolizumab (anti-PD-L1) treatment. The TCR comes from a man aged 60 to 75 with urothelial cancer. The DNA for the CDR3 is TGTGCTAGCAGCCCAGACTTAAGCACAGATACGCAGTATTTT. As protein: CASSPDLSTDTQYF.